What follows are 26 T cell receptor beta chains derived from one specimen sequenced in a study of cytomegalovirus exposure and HLA in healthy donors. PCR was performed using 60 Vbeta and 13 Jbeta primers. Sequencing was performed with immunoSEQ multiplex PCR; in TCRdb, only in-frame clones are kept and a portion is missing. The repertoire consists of 200,000 to 250,000 clones, with approximately 78% occurring once and the leading ten covering about 3.1%. The specimen sequenced was PBMCs. Receptor source: a man aged 30 to 39 in good health and CMV-seronegative.

This rearrangement joins TRBV6-1 to TRBJ2-3, with 12 bases fitting TRBD2. Per germline, CDR1 MNHNS and CDR2 SASEGT. Trimming at V came to 4 bases and at J to 0 bases, leaving 8 bases not matched to a gene. CDR3 length equals 18 residues. CDR3 DNA: TGTGCCAGCAGTGGTGGACTAGCGGGGTCCTCTAGCACAGATACGCAGTATTTT. As protein: CASSGGLAGSSSTDTQYF.

Of note for this clone: This same CDR3 is encoded by further DNA sequences in the sample. V usage is TRBV27 and J usage is TRBJ2-7; D perhaps matches TRBD2 (5 bases). The CDR3 consists of 13 residues. In germline, CDR1 is MNHEY, CDR2 SMNVEV (reference sequence). The germline V and J ends were trimmed by 4 bases and 0 bases, with 7 bases remaining between them. CDR3 nucleotides: TGTGCCAGCAGTTCGGGAAGCTCCTACGAGCAGTACTTC. As protein: CASSSGSSYEQYF.

The CDR3, as DNA: TGTGCCAGCAGTGAAGAGGAGGGGCAAGGAGCTTTCTTT. Translating it yields CASSEEEGQGAFF. The chain uses TRBV6-1 and TRBJ1-1; a possible D gene is TRBD1 (5 bases). V lost 1 base, J lost 10 bases, and 13 bases lay in between. This CDR3 has 13 residues. Germline assignment: CDR1 MNHNS and CDR2 SASEGT.

CDR3 amino acids: CASSQLGGSGNIQYF. CDR3 DNA: TGTGCCAGCAGTCAATTAGGGGGCTCGGGGAACATTCAGTACTTC. V usage is TRBV27 and J usage is TRBJ2-4; 7 nucleotides match TRBD1. The V gene end was trimmed by 5 bases and the J gene end by 7 bases; junction bases not matched to a gene: 11. The CDR3 is made up of 15 amino acids. CDR1 is MNHEY and CDR2 is SMNVEV in the germline V gene (reference sequence).

This chain joins TRBV7-9 and TRBJ2-1; 7 nucleotides match TRBD2. The CDR3 sequence is 17 residues long. Germline V lookup: CDR1 SEHNR, CDR2 FQNEAQ (reference sequence). Germline trimming cut 5 bases from V and 0 bases from J; bases unmatched to any gene: 10. The CDR3 protein is CASSLFNGGSSYNEQFF. In nucleotides, the CDR3 is TGTGCCAGCAGCCTGTTTAACGGGGGGAGCTCCTACAATGAGCAGTTCTTC. The variable domain in full, completed from reference TRBV7-9 and TRBJ2-1, reads DTGVSQNPRHKITKRGQNVTFRCDPISEHNRLYWYRQTLGQGPEFLTYFQNEAQLEKSRLLSDRFSAERPKGSFSTLEIQRTEQGDSAMYLCASSLFNGGSSYNEQFFGPGTRLTVL.

In DNA form, the CDR3 reads TGTGCCAGCTCACCAGGGACAGGGGGCACAGATACGCAGTATTTT. This gives the protein CASSPGTGGTDTQYF. The V gene is TRBV18, the J gene TRBJ2-3; 10 nucleotides align to TRBD1. V trimming: 2 bases; J trimming: 1 base; junction bases outside the gene matches: 0. In germline, CDR1 is KGHSH, CDR2 LQKENI. The CDR3 totals 15 residues.

The chain employs TRBV7-3 and TRBJ2-1; TRBD2 agrees at 9 bases. Looked up from germline, CDR1 is SGHTA and CDR2 is FQGTGA. This CDR3 has 16 residues. Losses at the gene ends were 5 bases for V and 6 bases for J; bases not matched to a gene: 11. The chain's CDR3 is CASSPHGLANTNEQFF. The CDR3 bases are TGTGCCAGCAGCCCACACGGACTAGCGAATACCAATGAGCAGTTCTTC.

The genes are TRBV19 and TRBJ2-7, with D tentatively TRBD1 (5 bases). V lost 0 bases and J lost 5, with 11 bases in between. The CDR3 runs 14 residues. Germline CDR1 reads LNHDA; CDR2 reads SQIVND (reference sequence). Here the CDR3 DNA reads TGTGCCAGTAGTATAGATGGGGCCCGAGACGAGCAGTACTTC. The encoded protein is CASSIDGARDEQYF.

The V and J genes are TRBV19 and TRBJ1-6; D not resolved. V lost 8 bases and J lost 0, with 11 bases in between. The CDR3 is 15 amino acids. Germline V gene sequence: CDR1 LNHDA, CDR2 SQIVND (reference sequence). The chain's CDR3 is CASRRYSSYNSPLHF. Written as DNA, the CDR3 is TGTGCCAGTCGACGGTACAGCTCCTATAATTCACCCCTCCACTTT. The entire variable domain, with the rest obtained from reference TRBV19 and TRBJ1-6, is as follows: DGGITQSPKYLFRKEGQNVTLSCEQNLNHDAMYWYRQDPGQGLRLIYYSQIVNDFQKGDIAEGYSVSREKKESFPLTVTSAQKNPTAFYLCASRRYSSYNSPLHFGNGTRLTVT.

The chain uses TRBV5-1 and TRBJ2-1, with TRBD2 matching over 10 bases. The germline gives CDR1 SGHRS, CDR2 YFSETQ. The V and J ends lost 6 bases and 2 bases, in that order; junction bases with no gene match: 5. The CDR3 runs to 15 residues. The CDR3 region has the DNA TGCGCCAGCACCCCCAGCGGGGGGGCCTACAATGAGCAGTTCTTC. This gives the protein CASTPSGGAYNEQFF.

V and J are TRBV6-1 and TRBJ1-1; 8 bases agree with TRBD1. CDR1 is MNHNS and CDR2 is SASEGT in the germline V gene. J lost 4 bases, V lost 6 bases, and 7 bases had no gene match. The CDR3 sequence is 14 residues long. The CDR3 loop is CASRSKDRVTEAFF. CDR3 nucleotides: TGTGCCAGCAGGAGTAAGGACAGGGTCACTGAAGCTTTCTTT.

The rearrangement links TRBV9 to TRBJ2-7; 8 nucleotides match TRBD1. CDR3 length: 16 residues. Per the germline V gene, CDR1 is SGDLS and CDR2 is YYNGEE. The ends lost 3 bases at V and 6 bases at J; junction bases unmatched: 14. The CDR3 region is CASSAGLTGGPGEQYF. Written as DNA, the CDR3 is TGTGCCAGCAGCGCAGGACTTACAGGGGGGCCAGGCGAGCAGTACTTC.

V gene TRBV9 combines with J gene TRBJ1-3; perhaps TRBD1 as D (5 bases). Germline V gene sequence: CDR1 SGDLS, CDR2 YYNGEE. The CDR3 extends over 17 amino acids. V lost 4 bases to trimming and J lost 0 bases, with 17 bases between them. The CDR3 nucleotides read TGTGCCAGCAGCCTGGGGACTTTCGGGTTCTCTGGAAACACCATATATTTT. Translating it yields CASSLGTFGFSGNTIYF.

This chain links TRBV9 with TRBJ2-1; the match to TRBD1 covers 7 bases. CDR1 is SGDLS, CDR2 YYNGEE, per germline. V was clipped by 3 bases and J by 5 bases; unmatched bases: 8. This CDR3 has 15 amino acids. This chain's CDR3 is CASSERQGQNNEQFF. Written as DNA, the CDR3 is TGTGCCAGCAGCGAAAGACAGGGTCAAAACAATGAGCAGTTCTTC.

This clone appeared once. One end of the junction is discordant with germline, which a read error may explain. The chain has TRBV4-3 and TRBJ2-6; 9 bases align to TRBD1. Germline CDR1 is LGHNA and CDR2 is YSLEER. The CDR3 extends over 16 amino acids. The CDR3 loop is CASAPGQGSGASVLTF. The CDR3 DNA follows: TGCGCCAGTGCTCCGGGACAGGGCTCTGGGGCCAGCGTCCTGACTTTC.

The chain recombines TRBV6-5 with TRBJ2-7; 7 bases agree with TRBD1. This CDR3 has 15 amino acids. Germline-derived CDR1 and CDR2 are MNHEY and SVGAGI. Germline trimming cut 2 bases from V and 2 bases from J; bases unmatched to any gene: 6. The CDR3 DNA is TGTGCCAGCAGTTACGCCGGGACAGCAACCTACGAGCAGTACTTC. Its protein product is CASSYAGTATYEQYF.

The chain recombines TRBV7-2 with TRBJ2-7; TRBD2 aligns across 8 bases. The V gene end was trimmed by 0 bases and the J gene end by 7 bases; junction bases not matched to a gene: 11. This CDR3 comprises 16 residues. Germline lookup yields CDR1 SGHTA and CDR2 FQGNSA. The CDR3 is CASSLALGGGYGEQYF. CDR3 in DNA: TGTGCCAGCAGCTTAGCTCTCGGCGGGGGGTATGGTGAGCAGTACTTC. The variable domain in full, completed from reference TRBV7-2 and TRBJ2-7, reads GAGVSQSPSNKVTEKGKDVELRCDPISGHTALYWYRQSLGQGLEFLIYFQGNSAPDKSGLPSDRFSAERTGGSVSTLTIQRTQQEDSAVYLCASSLALGGGYGEQYFGPGTRLTVT.

This clone has just one count. This chain uses TRBV27 with TRBJ2-7, with 8 bases lining up with TRBD2. Germline loops: CDR1 MNHEY, CDR2 SMNVEV (reference sequence). This CDR3 is 13 amino acids long. V trimming: 5 bases; J trimming: 4 bases; junction bases outside the gene matches: 4. The CDR3 sequence: CASSALAEYEQYF. CDR3 in DNA: TGTGCCAGCAGTGCACTAGCGGAGTACGAGCAGTACTTC.

The chain links TRBV5-6 to TRBJ1-4; D remains unclear. The length of the CDR3 is 14 residues. Trimming pared 2 bases from V and 8 bases from J, leaving 13 bases between. The V gene's germline CDR1 is SGHDT and CDR2 YYEEEE. The CDR3 here is CASSFMREREKLFF. Here the CDR3 DNA reads TGTGCCAGCAGCTTTATGAGGGAAAGGGAAAAACTGTTTTTT.

The table lists this clone with a count of one. The genes are TRBV2 and TRBJ1-1, with 10 bases that match TRBD1. Per germline, CDR1 SNHLY and CDR2 FYNNEI. The CDR3 covers 15 residues. V dropped 5 bases and J dropped 4; count of bases not matched to a gene: 7. CDR3 in DNA: TGTGCCAGCAGTATCTTGACAGGGGGCAGCACTGAAGCTTTCTTT. Its translation: CASSILTGGSTEAFF.

V and J are TRBV11-2 and TRBJ2-5; the D is unclear. Germline-derived CDR1 and CDR2 are SGHAT and FQNNGV. CDR3 length: 17 amino acids. V lost 0 bases and J lost 7, with 21 bases in between. The CDR3 bases are TGTGCCAGCAGCTTAGACTGGGCGTTCGATAACAAGCTGACCCAGTACTTC. Amino acids: CASSLDWAFDNKLTQYF.

The chain recombines TRBV28 with TRBJ2-3, with TRBD1 as a possible D gene (5 bases). Germline CDR1 is MDHEN and CDR2 is SYDVKM. The ends were cut back, 1 base at V and 1 base at J, with 6 bases in the middle. The CDR3 is 14 residues long. CDR3 sequence reads: CASSLSRGTDTQYF. The CDR3 DNA follows: TGTGCCAGCAGTTTATCCAGGGGCACAGATACGCAGTATTTT.

V usage is TRBV6-1 and J usage is TRBJ1-4, with TRBD1 matching over 7 bases. The CDR3 has 15 amino acids. Looked up from germline, CDR1 is MNHNS and CDR2 is SASEGT. Trimming removed 6 bases from V and 2 bases from J; junction bases left unmatched: 6. The CDR3 DNA reads TGTGCCAGCAGCTCGACAGGGATCACTAATGAAAAACTGTTTTTT. Its protein is CASSSTGITNEKLFF.

V gene TRBV7-9 combines with J gene TRBJ2-2, with 10 bases fitting TRBD1. Trimming took 4 bases from V and 10 from J; bases not matched to a gene: 9. This CDR3 is built from 15 residues. Germline V gene data show CDR1 as SEHNR and CDR2 as FQNEAQ (reference sequence). In DNA form, the CDR3 reads TGTGCCAGCAGCTCCTCCGGGACAGGGGATCTGGAGCTGTTTTTT. Encoded protein: CASSSSGTGDLELFF.

The chain joins TRBV18 to TRBJ2-1; a weak D match, TRBD2 (7 bases). Trimming left V 1 base short and J 7 bases short, with 20 bases between. This CDR3 has 17 residues. In germline, CDR1 is KGHSH, CDR2 LQKENI. In DNA form, the CDR3 reads TGTGCCAGCTCACCACTTGATGATTGGGGGCGGGAGAATGAGCAGTTCTTC. As protein: CASSPLDDWGRENEQFF.

The rearrangement joins TRBV7-4 to TRBJ2-3, with TRBD2 as a possible D gene (5 bases). The CDR3 sequence is 15 residues long. V was pared by 8 bases and J by 1 base, with 16 bases between. Germline assignment: CDR1 SGHVT and CDR2 SQSDAQ. The CDR3 DNA follows: TGTGCCAGCGCTTCCGGGAAAGTGCGCACAGATACGCAGTATTTT. Translated: CASASGKVRTDTQYF.